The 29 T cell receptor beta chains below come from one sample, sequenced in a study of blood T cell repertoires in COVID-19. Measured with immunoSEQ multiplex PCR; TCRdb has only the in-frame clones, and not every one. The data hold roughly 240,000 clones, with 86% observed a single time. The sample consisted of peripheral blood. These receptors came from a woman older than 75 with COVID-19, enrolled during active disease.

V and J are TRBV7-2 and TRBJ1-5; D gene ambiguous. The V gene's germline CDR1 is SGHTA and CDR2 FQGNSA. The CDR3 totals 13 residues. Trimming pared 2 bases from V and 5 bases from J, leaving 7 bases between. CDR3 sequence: CASSLNSYQPQHF. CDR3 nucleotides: TGTGCCAGCAGCTTAAACTCCTATCAGCCCCAGCATTTT.

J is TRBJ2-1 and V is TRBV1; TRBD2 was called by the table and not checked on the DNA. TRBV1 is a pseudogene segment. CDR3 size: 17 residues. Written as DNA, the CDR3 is TGCACCAGCAGCCCGACTAGCGGGGGGCTTAAGTACAATGAGCAGTTCTTC. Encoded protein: CTSSPTSGGLKYNEQFF.

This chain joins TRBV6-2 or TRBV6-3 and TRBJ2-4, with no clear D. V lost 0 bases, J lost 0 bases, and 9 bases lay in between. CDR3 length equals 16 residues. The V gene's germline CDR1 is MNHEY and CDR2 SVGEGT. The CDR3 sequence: CASSYSPELAKNIQYF. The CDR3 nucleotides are TGTGCCAGCAGTTACTCTCCGGAGCTAGCCAAAAACATTCAGTACTTC.

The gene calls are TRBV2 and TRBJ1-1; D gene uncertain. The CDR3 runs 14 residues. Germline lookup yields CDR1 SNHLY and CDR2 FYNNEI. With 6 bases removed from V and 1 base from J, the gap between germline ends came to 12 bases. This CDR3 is CASRALGGNTEAFF. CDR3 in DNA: TGTGCCAGCAGGGCCCTAGGAGGGAACACTGAAGCTTTCTTT.

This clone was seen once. CDR3 amino acids: CASSLDFQGEQYV. Here the CDR3 DNA reads TGTGCCAGCAGCTTAGATTTTCAGGGGGAGCAGTACGTC. The rearrangement joins TRBV11-2 to TRBJ2-7, with TRBD1 as a possible D gene (6 bases). V was shortened by 0 bases and J by 7 bases, with 10 bases between the two germline ends. The germline CDR1 and CDR2 sequences are SGHAT and FQNNGV. The CDR3 totals 13 residues.

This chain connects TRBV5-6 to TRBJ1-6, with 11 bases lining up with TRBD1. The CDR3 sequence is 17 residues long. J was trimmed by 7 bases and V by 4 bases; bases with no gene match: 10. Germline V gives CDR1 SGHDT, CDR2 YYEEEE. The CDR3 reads CASSLRDRGGGNSPLHF. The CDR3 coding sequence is TGTGCCAGCAGCCTGCGGGACAGGGGGGGCGGGAATTCACCCCTCCACTTT.

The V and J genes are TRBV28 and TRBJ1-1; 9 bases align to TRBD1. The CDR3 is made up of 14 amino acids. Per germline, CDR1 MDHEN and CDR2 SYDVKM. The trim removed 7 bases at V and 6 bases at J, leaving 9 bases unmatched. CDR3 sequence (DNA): TGTGCCAGCAAACTACCACAGGGGGCGGCTGAAGCTTTCTTT. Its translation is CASKLPQGAAEAFF. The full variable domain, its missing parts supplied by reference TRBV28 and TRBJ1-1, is DVKVTQSSRYLVKRTGEKVFLECVQDMDHENMFWYRQDPGLGLRLIYFSYDVKMKEKGDIPEGYSVSREKKERFSLILESASTNQTSMYLCASKLPQGAAEAFFGQGTRLTVV.

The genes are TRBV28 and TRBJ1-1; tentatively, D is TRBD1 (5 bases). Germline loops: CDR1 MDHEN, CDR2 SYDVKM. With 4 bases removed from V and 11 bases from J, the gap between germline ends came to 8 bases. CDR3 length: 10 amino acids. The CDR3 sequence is CASSSRGAFF. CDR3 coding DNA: TGTGCCAGCAGTTCCCGGGGGGCTTTCTTT.

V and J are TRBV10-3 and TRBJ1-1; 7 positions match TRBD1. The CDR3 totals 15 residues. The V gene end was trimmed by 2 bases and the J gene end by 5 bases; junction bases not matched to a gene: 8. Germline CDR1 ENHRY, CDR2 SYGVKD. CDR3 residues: CAISERGQWGTEAFF. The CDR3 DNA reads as TGTGCCATCAGTGAGAGGGGACAGTGGGGGACTGAAGCTTTCTTT.

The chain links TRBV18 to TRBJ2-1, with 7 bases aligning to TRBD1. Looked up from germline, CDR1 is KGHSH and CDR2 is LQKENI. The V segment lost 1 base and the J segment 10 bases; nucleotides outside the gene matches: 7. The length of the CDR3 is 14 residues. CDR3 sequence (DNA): TGTGCCAGCTCACCACAGGGGGCAATGCTCGAGCAGTTCTTC. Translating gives CASSPQGAMLEQFF.

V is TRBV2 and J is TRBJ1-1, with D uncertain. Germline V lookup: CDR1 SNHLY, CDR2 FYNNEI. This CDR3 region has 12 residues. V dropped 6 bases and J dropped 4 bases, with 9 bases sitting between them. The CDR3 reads CASRREGTEAFF. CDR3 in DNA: TGTGCCAGCAGACGGGAGGGCACTGAAGCTTTCTTT.

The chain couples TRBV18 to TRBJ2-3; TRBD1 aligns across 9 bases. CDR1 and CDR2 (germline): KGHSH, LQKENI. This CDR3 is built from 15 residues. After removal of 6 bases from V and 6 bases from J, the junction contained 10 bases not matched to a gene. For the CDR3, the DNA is TGTGCCAGCTCTCGCGCCGGGACAGGGAGTGATACGCAGTATTTT. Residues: CASSRAGTGSDTQYF.

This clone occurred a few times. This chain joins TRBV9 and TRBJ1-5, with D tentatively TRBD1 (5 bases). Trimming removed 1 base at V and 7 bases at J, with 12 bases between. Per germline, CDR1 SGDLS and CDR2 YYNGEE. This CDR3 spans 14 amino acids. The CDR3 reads CASSVQGSGQPQHF. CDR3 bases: TGTGCCAGCAGCGTACAGGGTTCAGGGCAGCCCCAGCATTTT.

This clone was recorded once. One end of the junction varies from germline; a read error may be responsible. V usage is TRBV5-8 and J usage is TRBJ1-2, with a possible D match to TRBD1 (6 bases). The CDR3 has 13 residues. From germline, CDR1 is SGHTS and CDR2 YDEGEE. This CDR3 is CASRLDRNYGYTF. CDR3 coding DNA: TGTGCCAGCAGATTGGACAGAAACTATGGCTACACCTTC.

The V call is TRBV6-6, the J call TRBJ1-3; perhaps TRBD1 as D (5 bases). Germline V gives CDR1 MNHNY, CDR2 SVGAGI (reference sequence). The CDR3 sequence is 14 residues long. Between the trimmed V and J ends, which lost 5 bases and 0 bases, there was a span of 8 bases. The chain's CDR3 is CASSGAFSGNTIYF. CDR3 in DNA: TGTGCCAGCAGTGGGGCCTTCTCTGGAAACACCATATATTTT.

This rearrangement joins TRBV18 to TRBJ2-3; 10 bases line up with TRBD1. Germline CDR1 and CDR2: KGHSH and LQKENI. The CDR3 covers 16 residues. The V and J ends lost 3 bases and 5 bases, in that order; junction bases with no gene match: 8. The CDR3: CASSPPTGGVGDTQYF. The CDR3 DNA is TGTGCCAGCTCACCCCCGACAGGGGGCGTTGGAGATACGCAGTATTTT.

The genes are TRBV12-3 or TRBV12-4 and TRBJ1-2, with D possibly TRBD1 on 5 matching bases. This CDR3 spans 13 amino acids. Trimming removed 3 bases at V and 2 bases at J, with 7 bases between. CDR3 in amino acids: CASSFSGNYGYTF. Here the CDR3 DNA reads TGTGCCAGCAGTTTTTCAGGGAACTATGGCTACACCTTC.

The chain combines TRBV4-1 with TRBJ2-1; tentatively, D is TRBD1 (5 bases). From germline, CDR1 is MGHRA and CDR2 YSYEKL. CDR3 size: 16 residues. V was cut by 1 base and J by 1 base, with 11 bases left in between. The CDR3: CASSQGGRGSYNEQFF. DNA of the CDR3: TGCGCCAGCAGCCAAGGTGGTAGGGGATCCTACAATGAGCAGTTCTTC.

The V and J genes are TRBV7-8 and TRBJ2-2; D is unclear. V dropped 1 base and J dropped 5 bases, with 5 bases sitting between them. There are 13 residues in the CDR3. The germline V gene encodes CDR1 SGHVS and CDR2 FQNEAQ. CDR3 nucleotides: TGTGCCAGCAGCTTAGGCGGTACCGGGGAGCTGTTTTTT. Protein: CASSLGGTGELFF.

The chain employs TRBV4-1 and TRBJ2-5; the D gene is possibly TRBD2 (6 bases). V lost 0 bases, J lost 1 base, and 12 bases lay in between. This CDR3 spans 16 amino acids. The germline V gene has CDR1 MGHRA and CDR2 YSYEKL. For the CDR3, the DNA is TGCGCCAGCAGCCAAGATCGTGGCGGGGCCCAAGAGACCCAGTACTTC. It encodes CASSQDRGGAQETQYF.

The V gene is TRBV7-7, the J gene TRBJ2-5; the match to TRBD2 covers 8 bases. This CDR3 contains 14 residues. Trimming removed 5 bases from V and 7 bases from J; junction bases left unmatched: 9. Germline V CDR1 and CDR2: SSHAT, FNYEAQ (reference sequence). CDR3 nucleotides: TGTGCCAGCAGCCTTGGACTAGCCCGAGGGACCCAGTACTTC. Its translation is CASSLGLARGTQYF. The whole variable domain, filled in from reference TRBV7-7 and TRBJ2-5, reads GAGVSQSPRYKVTKRGQDVTLRCDPISSHATLYWYQQALGQGPEFLTYFNYEAQPDKSGLPSDRFSAERPEGSISTLTIQRTEQRDSAMYRCASSLGLARGTQYFGPGTRLLVL.

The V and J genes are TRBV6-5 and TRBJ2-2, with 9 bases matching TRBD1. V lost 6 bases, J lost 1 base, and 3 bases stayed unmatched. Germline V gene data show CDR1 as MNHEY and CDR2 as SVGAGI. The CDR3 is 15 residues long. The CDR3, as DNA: TGTGCCAGCAGGACGGGACAGGGGAACACCGGGGAGCTGTTTTTT. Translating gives CASRTGQGNTGELFF.

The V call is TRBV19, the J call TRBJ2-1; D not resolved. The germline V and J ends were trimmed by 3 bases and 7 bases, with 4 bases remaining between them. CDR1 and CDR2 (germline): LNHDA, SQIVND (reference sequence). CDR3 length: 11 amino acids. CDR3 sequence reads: CASSIRNEQFF. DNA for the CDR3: TGTGCCAGTAGTATCAGAAATGAGCAGTTCTTC.

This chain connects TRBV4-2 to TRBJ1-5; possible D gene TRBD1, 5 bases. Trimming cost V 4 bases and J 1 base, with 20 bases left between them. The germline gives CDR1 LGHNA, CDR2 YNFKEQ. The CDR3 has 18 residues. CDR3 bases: TGTGCCAGCAGCCCCCGGGGACTTTCTGAGGGAAGCAATCAGCCCCAGCATTTT. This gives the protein CASSPRGLSEGSNQPQHF.

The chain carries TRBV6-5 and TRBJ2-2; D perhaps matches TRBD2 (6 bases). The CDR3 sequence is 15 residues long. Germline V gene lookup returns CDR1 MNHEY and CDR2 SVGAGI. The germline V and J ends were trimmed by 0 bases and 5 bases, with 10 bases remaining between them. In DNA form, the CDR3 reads TGTGCCAGCAGTTACTCTTTCGCGGGGACCGGGGAGCTGTTTTTT. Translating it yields CASSYSFAGTGELFF.

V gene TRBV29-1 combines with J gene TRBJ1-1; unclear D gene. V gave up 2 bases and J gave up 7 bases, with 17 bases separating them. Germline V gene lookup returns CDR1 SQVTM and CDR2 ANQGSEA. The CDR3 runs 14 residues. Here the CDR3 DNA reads TGCAGCGTTGAACCTGGACTAACTTTTGGTGAAGCTTTCTTT. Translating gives CSVEPGLTFGEAFF.

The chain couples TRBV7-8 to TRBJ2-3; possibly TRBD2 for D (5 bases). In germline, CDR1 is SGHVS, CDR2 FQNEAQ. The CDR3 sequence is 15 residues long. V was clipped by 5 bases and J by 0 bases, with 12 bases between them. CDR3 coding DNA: TGTGCCAGCAGCCCAGAGGAGGCTAGCACAGATACGCAGTATTTT. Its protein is CASSPEEASTDTQYF.

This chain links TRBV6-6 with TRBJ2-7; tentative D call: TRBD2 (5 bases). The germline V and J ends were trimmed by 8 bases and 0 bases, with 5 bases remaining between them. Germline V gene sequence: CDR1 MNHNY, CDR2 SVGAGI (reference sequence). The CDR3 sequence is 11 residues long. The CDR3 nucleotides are TGTGCCAGCGGGAGCTCCTACGAGCAGTACGTC. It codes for CASGSSYEQYV.

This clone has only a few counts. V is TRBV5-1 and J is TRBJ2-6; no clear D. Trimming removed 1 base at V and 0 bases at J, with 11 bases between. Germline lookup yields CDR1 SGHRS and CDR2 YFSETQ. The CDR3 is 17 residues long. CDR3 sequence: CASSLIGSSSGANVLTF. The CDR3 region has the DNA TGCGCCAGCAGCTTGATCGGGTCGAGCTCTGGGGCCAACGTCCTGACTTTC.